Below, one T cell receptor beta chain is given with its context. TCR beta CDR3 region amplification was performed from RNA transcripts. The primer set for the first-round RT-PCR of the TCR CDR3 was HTBI. TCRdb processed the multiplex PCR reads anew with MiXCR; each CDR3 protein has one entry. The sample lists under 800,000 distinct CDR3 sequences; approximately 14% were seen once. The data are from a study of T cells in Graves' hyperthyroidism and ophthalmopathy. Sequences were obtained from blood. This TCR derives from a woman aged 18 to 35 with Graves' hyperthyroidism.

The CDR3: CASSSRSSGSSYEQYF. The CDR3, as DNA: TGTGCCAGCAGTTCGAGGTCTAGCGGGAGCTCCTACGAGCAGTACTTC. The chain links TRBV28 to TRBJ2-7, with 10 bases identical to TRBD2. CDR3 length: 16 amino acids. Germline-derived CDR1 and CDR2 are MDHEN and SYDVKM. With 4 bases clipped from V and 0 bases from J, the junction kept 6 bases outside the gene matches. The entire variable domain, with the rest obtained from reference TRBV28 and TRBJ2-7, is as follows: DVKVTQSSRYLVKRTGEKVFLECVQDMDHENMFWYRQDPGLGLRLIYFSYDVKMKEKGDIPEGYSVSREKKERFSLILESASTNQTSMYLCASSSRSSGSSYEQYFGPGTRLTVT.